The source of this T cell receptor beta chain is a study of Ad26.COV2.S vaccination and SARS-CoV-2 variants. Study at large: Intramuscularly, Ad26.COV2.S was given either once or twice, 56 days apart.

Germline CDR1 is SGHDN and CDR2 is FVKESK. The CDR3 has 16 residues. Trimming took off 5 bases at V and 2 bases at J, with 16 bases between the two ends. Data came from immunoSEQ multiplex PCR; TCRdb stores just in-frame clones and leaves some out. Found here are 440,000 or so clones, roughly 91% of them singletons; the top ten hold about 4.1%. Note on this clone: Its specificity is unknown.

Points from the study as a whole: Placebo recipients and vaccine recipients were similar in non-spike TCR breadth. It is possible that the TCR breadth and depth analyses underestimated the total T cell responses.

Regarding treatment: 15 to 20 received Ad26.COV2.S at low or high dose, single or two shots; roughly five received placebo; per-sample allocation not given. Vaccine and placebo recipients were sampled on day 63 after the first injection. Cohort 1b enrolled adults aged 18-55 years in Boston. The TCR sequence derives from a person aged 18-65 years who received the Ad26.COV2.S COVID-19 vaccine or a placebo. The sample in question was peripheral blood, obtained in a trial of Ad26.COV2.S vaccine versus placebo. V gene TRBV14 combines with J gene TRBJ1-5; a weak D match, TRBD1 (5 bases). The CDR3 DNA reads as TGTGCCAGCAGCTTGGCAAACGGGACCCGCAATCAGCCCCAGCATTTT. This sequence encodes CASSLANGTRNQPQHF.